Listed below are T cell receptor beta chains from one sample, sequenced in a study of identical twins. Each CDR3 protein gets one entry after TCRdb re-called the 5' RACE reads with MiXCR. The sample consists of approximately 590,000 distinct CDR3 sequences, over 8.5% of them appearing once. This sample also belongs to another study, concerning yellow fever vaccine responses in identical twins.

The specimen sequenced was PBMCs. These receptor sequences come from a woman between 18 and 29 years old in good health. Both conserved end residues are part of each CDR3. Each record gives: clone size, J gene, V gene, CDR3 length, D gene, CDR3 protein, CDR3 DNA. D genes are given only for firm matches. Where a row states a size, it is once, few, many or the class of an expanded clone; other rows omit it.

>NA|TRBJ2-3|TRBV5-5|13|NA
CASSLFGDSTQYF
TGTGCCAGCAGCTTGTTCGGTGACTCCACGCAGTATTTT
>many|TRBJ2-1|TRBV6-2/TRBV6-3|13|TRBD2
CASQAGPYNEQFF
TGTGCCAGCCAAGCGGGACCATACAATGAGCAGTTCTTC
>NA|TRBJ2-7|TRBV20-1|17|TRBD2
CSARASGLAGGPREQYF
TGCAGTGCTAGAGCGTCGGGACTAGCGGGAGGGCCGAGAGAGCAGTACTTC
>many|TRBJ1-2|TRBV7-2|13|NA
CASSFPGQLGYTF
TGTGCCAGCAGCTTCCCGGGACAATTAGGCTACACCTTC
>few|TRBJ1-5|TRBV4-2|13|NA
CASSQDEMQPQHF
TGTGCCAGCAGCCAAGATGAGATGCAGCCCCAGCATTTT
>many|TRBJ2-7|TRBV5-1|15|TRBD1
CASSLGPGTGNEQYF
TGCGCCAGCAGCTTGGGCCCCGGGACAGGGAACGAGCAGTACTTC
>few|TRBJ2-2|TRBV5-1|15|NA
CASSFRAPNTGELFF
TGCGCCAGCAGCTTCCGGGCCCCTAACACCGGGGAGCTGTTTTTT
>NA|TRBJ2-3|TRBV7-2|17|TRBD1
CASSRGPAGGVRDTQYF
TGTGCCAGCAGCAGGGGGCCGGCAGGGGGTGTGAGAGATACGCAGTATTTT
>many|TRBJ1-2|TRBV3-1|14|NA
CASSRGNGEYGYTF
TGTGCCAGCAGCCGGGGTAATGGGGAGTATGGCTACACCTTC
>few|TRBJ2-7|TRBV5-5|14|NA
CASGLGGIAYEQYF
TGTGCCAGCGGGCTAGGGGGGATCGCCTACGAGCAGTACTTC
>NA|TRBJ2-7|TRBV18|14|NA
CASSRAQSSYEQYF
TGTGCCAGCTCACGGGCCCAGAGCTCCTACGAGCAGTACTTC
>few|TRBJ2-7|TRBV11-2|13|NA
CASSLASQYEQYF
TGTGCCAGCAGCTTAGCGTCGCAATACGAGCAGTACTTC
>many|TRBJ1-5|TRBV11-2|15|TRBD1
CASSWTGGGNQPQHF
TGTGCCAGCAGCTGGACAGGGGGCGGCAATCAGCCCCAGCATTTT
>NA|TRBJ2-1|TRBV20-1|17|TRBD2
CSARALRLSGMENEQFF
TGCAGTGCTAGAGCCCTCCGACTAAGCGGGATGGAGAATGAGCAGTTCTTC
>few|TRBJ2-3|TRBV4-3|17|TRBD2
CASSQDPSGGVADTQYF
TGCGCCAGCAGCCAAGATCCCAGCGGGGGAGTGGCAGATACGCAGTATTTT
>NA|TRBJ2-1|TRBV7-2|16|TRBD2
CASSRGSGGSYNEQFF
TGTGCCAGCAGCCGGGGTAGCGGGGGCTCCTACAATGAGCAGTTCTTC
>few|TRBJ2-7|TRBV10-2|16|TRBD2
CASSDGLAGRPYEQYF
TGCGCCAGCAGTGATGGACTAGCGGGTAGACCCTACGAGCAGTACTTC
>many|TRBJ2-1|TRBV7-2|14|NA
CASSSQGGLREQFF
TGTGCCAGCAGCTCCCAGGGGGGCCTAAGGGAGCAGTTCTTC
>few|TRBJ1-1|TRBV9|15|NA
CASSAILTVNTEAFF
TGTGCCAGCAGCGCGATATTAACAGTGAACACTGAAGCTTTCTTT
>NA|TRBJ2-5|TRBV5-1|18|TRBD1
CASSPKGQGLILEETQYF
TGCGCCAGCAGCCCTAAGGGACAGGGGCTGATTCTGGAGGAGACCCAGTACTTC
>many|TRBJ1-4|TRBV7-9|16|TRBD1
CASSLTQGLTNEKLFF
TGTGCCAGCAGCTTGACACAGGGGTTAACTAATGAAAAACTGTTTTTT
>many|TRBJ2-1|TRBV11-2|15|TRBD2
CASSSLAGAYNEQFF
TGTGCCAGCAGCTCACTAGCGGGGGCCTACAATGAGCAGTTCTTC
>NA|TRBJ2-3|TRBV7-3|14|TRBD2
CASSAWTRTDTQYF
TGTGCCAGCAGCGCATGGACTAGGACAGATACGCAGTATTTT
>NA|TRBJ1-1|TRBV10-2|14|TRBD1
CASSEWTGYTEAFF
TGCGCCAGCAGTGAGTGGACAGGGTACACTGAAGCTTTCTTT
>many|TRBJ2-1|TRBV7-9|14|TRBD1
CASSLNRGSNEQFF
TGTGCCAGCAGCTTAAACAGGGGAAGCAATGAGCAGTTCTTC
>few|TRBJ2-1|TRBV5-1|18|TRBD1
CASSYDRGGGSSYNEQFF
TGCGCCAGCAGCTACGACAGGGGGGGCGGGAGCTCCTACAATGAGCAGTTCTTC
>few|TRBJ2-3|TRBV7-2|15|NA
CASSPVRGFTDTQYF
TGTGCCAGCAGCCCCGTCCGGGGGTTCACAGATACGCAGTATTTT
>many|TRBJ2-3|TRBV20-1|17|TRBD2
CSARDLLAGAYTDTQYF
TGCAGTGCTAGAGATCTCCTAGCGGGGGCCTACACAGATACGCAGTATTTT
>NA|TRBJ1-6|TRBV9|15|TRBD1
CASSVAGTDNSPLHF
TGTGCCAGCAGCGTCGCCGGGACAGATAATTCACCCCTCCACTTT
>NA|TRBJ2-5|TRBV4-2|14|NA
CASSQTAYQETQYF
TGTGCCAGCAGCCAAACAGCGTACCAAGAGACCCAGTACTTC
>few|TRBJ2-7|TRBV4-3|15|TRBD2
CASSQDTSGRDEQYF
TGCGCCAGCAGCCAAGATACTAGCGGGAGGGATGAGCAGTACTTC
>many|TRBJ2-1|TRBV7-3|15|TRBD2
CASSLPTSGGHEQFF
TGTGCCAGCAGCCTCCCCACTAGCGGGGGGCATGAGCAGTTCTTC
>many|TRBJ1-1|TRBV5-1|15|TRBD1
CASSLTGDPNTEAFF
TGCGCCAGCAGCTTGACAGGGGATCCCAACACTGAAGCTTTCTTT
>many|TRBJ2-7|TRBV7-2|14|NA
CASSPFPSSYEQYF
TGTGCCAGCAGCCCATTCCCTAGCTCCTACGAGCAGTACTTC
>many|TRBJ2-1|TRBV5-1|15|TRBD2
CASSGILAGRNEQFF
TGCGCCAGCAGCGGTATACTAGCGGGACGCAATGAGCAGTTCTTC
>NA|TRBJ1-2|TRBV24-1|13|NA
CATSDLGQAGYTF
TGTGCCACCAGTGATTTGGGGCAGGCTGGCTACACCTTC
>NA|TRBJ2-5|TRBV12-3/TRBV12-4|16|TRBD2
CASSFTTSGTQETQYF
TGTGCCAGCAGTTTTACGACTAGCGGCACACAAGAGACCCAGTACTTC
>NA|TRBJ1-1|TRBV27|17|TRBD1
CASSSTYGTGMNTEAFF
TGTGCCAGCAGTTCAACTTACGGGACAGGGATGAACACTGAAGCTTTCTTT
>many|TRBJ1-2|TRBV12-3/TRBV12-4|14|TRBD1
CASSDWTGESGYTF
TGTGCCAGCAGTGACTGGACAGGGGAAAGTGGCTACACCTTC
>many|TRBJ2-3|TRBV20-1|14|NA
CSAQGTSSTDTQYF
TGCAGTGCCCAGGGGACATCTAGCACAGATACGCAGTATTTT
>few|TRBJ2-3|TRBV5-1|16|NA
CASSHSRISSTDTQYF
TGCGCCAGCAGCCATAGCAGGATCTCTAGCACAGATACGCAGTATTTT
>few|TRBJ2-3|TRBV11-2|11|NA
CASTAGDTQYF
TGTGCCAGCACTGCAGGAGATACGCAGTATTTT
>NA|TRBJ2-7|TRBV20-1|15|TRBD2
CSARGSGRSPYEQYF
TGCAGTGCTAGGGGTAGCGGGAGGAGTCCCTACGAGCAGTACTTC
>few|TRBJ2-3|TRBV15|15|NA
CATSREGGGTDTQYF
TGTGCCACCAGCAGAGAAGGGGGGGGCACAGATACGCAGTATTTT
>NA|TRBJ2-1|TRBV7-6|12|NA
CASGSYYNEQFF
TGTGCCAGCGGGAGCTACTACAATGAGCAGTTCTTC
>few|TRBJ2-3|TRBV3-1|19|TRBD2
CASSGPGLAGGPRTDTQYF
TGTGCCAGCAGCGGCCCGGGACTAGCGGGAGGGCCGCGCACAGATACGCAGTATTTT
>few|TRBJ2-5|TRBV9|15|NA
CASSVGGDWQETQYF
TGTGCCAGCAGCGTAGGAGGAGACTGGCAAGAGACCCAGTACTTC
>few|TRBJ1-6|TRBV12-3/TRBV12-4|14|NA
CASSLGRDNSPLHF
TGTGCCAGCAGTTTGGGTCGCGATAATTCACCCCTCCACTTT
>NA|TRBJ2-5|TRBV14|13|NA
CASSRYTQETQYF
TGTGCCAGCAGCCGGTACACCCAAGAGACCCAGTACTTC
>many|TRBJ2-2|TRBV4-3|16|NA
CASSQDRDTITGELFF
TGCGCCAGCAGCCAAGACCGGGACACCATCACCGGGGAGCTGTTTTTT
>few|TRBJ2-7|TRBV10-3|16|NA
CAISSSGGVTVYEQYF
TGTGCCATCAGCTCGAGCGGTGGAGTCACGGTCTACGAGCAGTACTTC
>many|TRBJ2-3|TRBV29-1|14|NA
CSGVRGSSTDTQYF
TGCAGCGGTGTTCGAGGGTCGAGCACAGATACGCAGTATTTT
>NA|TRBJ2-1|TRBV9|17|TRBD2
CASSVARTSGNRNEQFF
TGTGCCAGCAGCGTAGCGCGGACTAGCGGAAATAGAAATGAGCAGTTCTTC
>NA|TRBJ2-5|TRBV7-9|15|NA
CASSLGSIMGETQYF
TGTGCCAGCAGCTTGGGTTCAATAATGGGAGAGACCCAGTACTTC
>few|TRBJ2-7|TRBV29-1|11|NA
CSVSGAYEQYF
TGCAGCGTTTCCGGGGCCTACGAGCAGTACTTC
>many|TRBJ2-7|TRBV6-1|14|TRBD1
CASSGRTGGYEQYF
TGTGCCAGCAGTGGGAGGACAGGGGGCTACGAGCAGTACTTC
>NA|TRBJ2-3|TRBV10-2|13|TRBD1
CASSVTGADTQYF
TGCGCCAGCAGTGTGACAGGGGCAGATACGCAGTATTTT
>many|TRBJ2-5|TRBV7-8|16|NA
CASSLEDRLKTRTQYF
TGTGCCAGCAGCTTAGAAGACAGGCTCAAAACAAGGACCCAGTACTTC
>few|TRBJ2-1|TRBV7-2|14|TRBD2
CASSERAGLNEQFF
TGTGCCAGCAGTGAACGAGCGGGGCTGAATGAGCAGTTCTTC